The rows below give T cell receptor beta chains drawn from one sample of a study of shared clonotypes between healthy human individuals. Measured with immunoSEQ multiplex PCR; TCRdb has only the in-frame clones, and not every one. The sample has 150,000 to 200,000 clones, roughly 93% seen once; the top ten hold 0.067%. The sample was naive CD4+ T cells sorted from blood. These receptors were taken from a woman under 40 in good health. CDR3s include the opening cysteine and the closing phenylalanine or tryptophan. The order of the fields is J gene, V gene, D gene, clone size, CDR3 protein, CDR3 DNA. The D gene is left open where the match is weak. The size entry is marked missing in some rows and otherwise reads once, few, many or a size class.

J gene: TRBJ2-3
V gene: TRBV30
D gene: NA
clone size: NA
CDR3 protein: CAWSPDRGTQYF
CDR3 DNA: TGTGCCTGGAGTCCAGACAGAGGCACGCAGTATTTT

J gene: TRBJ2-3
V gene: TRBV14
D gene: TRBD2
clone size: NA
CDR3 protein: CASSLSGPSPDTQYF
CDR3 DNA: TGTGCCAGCAGCCTTAGCGGGCCCAGCCCAGATACGCAGTATTTT

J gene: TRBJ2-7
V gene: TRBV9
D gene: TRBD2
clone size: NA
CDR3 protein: CASSAGLAGDEQYF
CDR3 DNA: TGTGCCAGCAGCGCAGGACTAGCGGGAGACGAGCAGTACTTC

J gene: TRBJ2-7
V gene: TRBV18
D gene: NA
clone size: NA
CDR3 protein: CASSPIDGGPYEQYF
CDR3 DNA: TGTGCCAGCTCACCAATTGACGGCGGACCCTACGAGCAGTACTTC

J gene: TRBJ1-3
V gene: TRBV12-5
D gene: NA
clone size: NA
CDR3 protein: CASGLTPGQGNTIYF
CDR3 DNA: TGTGCTAGTGGTTTGACCCCTGGACAGGGAAACACCATATATTTT

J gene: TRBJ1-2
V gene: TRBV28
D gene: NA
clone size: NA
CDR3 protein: CASKTVYGYTF
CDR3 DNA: TGTGCCAGCAAAACAGTCTATGGCTACACCTTC

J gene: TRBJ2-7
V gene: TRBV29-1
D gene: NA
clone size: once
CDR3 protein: CSVQSYEQYF
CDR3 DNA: TGCAGCGTTCAATCCTACGAGCAGTACTTC

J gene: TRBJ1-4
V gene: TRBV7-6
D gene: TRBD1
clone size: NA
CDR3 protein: CASSSVPQGISTNEKLFF
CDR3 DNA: TGTGCCAGCAGCTCCGTTCCACAGGGGATTTCAACTAATGAAAAACTGTTTTTT

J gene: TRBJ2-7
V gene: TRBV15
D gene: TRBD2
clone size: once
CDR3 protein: CATSPAGDPYEQYF
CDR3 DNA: TGTGCCACCAGCCCAGCGGGAGACCCCTACGAGCAGTACTTC

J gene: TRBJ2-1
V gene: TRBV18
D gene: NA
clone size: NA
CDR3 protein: CASSPSGQVMDEQFF
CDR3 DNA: TGTGCCAGCTCACCTTCGGGGCAGGTTATGGATGAGCAGTTCTTC

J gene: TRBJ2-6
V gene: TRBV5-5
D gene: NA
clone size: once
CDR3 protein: CASSYGHASSGANVLTF
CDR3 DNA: TGTGCCAGCAGCTACGGACATGCGAGCTCTGGGGCCAACGTCCTGACTTTC

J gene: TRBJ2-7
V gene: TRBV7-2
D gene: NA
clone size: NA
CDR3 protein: CASSLEGSSYEQYF
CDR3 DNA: TGTGCCAGCAGCTTAGAGGGGAGCTCCTACGAGCAGTACTTC

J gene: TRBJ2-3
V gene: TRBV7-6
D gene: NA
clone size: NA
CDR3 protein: CASSFSTDTQYF
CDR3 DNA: TGTGCCAGCAGCTTTAGCACAGATACGCAGTATTTT

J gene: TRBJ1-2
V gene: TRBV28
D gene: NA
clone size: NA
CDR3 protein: CASSAGGGRGYTF
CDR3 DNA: TGTGCCAGCAGTGCCGGCGGGGGCCGGGGCTACACCTTC

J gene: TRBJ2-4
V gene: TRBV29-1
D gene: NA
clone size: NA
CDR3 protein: CSVGSSDTTLAKNIQYF
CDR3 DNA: TGCAGCGTTGGAAGCTCTGACACGACACTAGCCAAAAACATTCAGTACTTC

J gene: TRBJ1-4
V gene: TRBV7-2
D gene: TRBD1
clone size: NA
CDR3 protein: CASSWGQPNEKLFF
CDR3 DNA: TGTGCCAGCAGCTGGGGACAGCCAAATGAAAAACTGTTTTTT

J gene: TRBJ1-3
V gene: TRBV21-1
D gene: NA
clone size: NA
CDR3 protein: CASSGDRGPYTGNTIYF
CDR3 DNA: TGTGCCAGCAGCGGAGACAGGGGGCCTTACACTGGAAACACCATATATTTT

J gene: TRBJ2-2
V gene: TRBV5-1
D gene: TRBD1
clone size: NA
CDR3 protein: CASSLRDRGRTGELFF
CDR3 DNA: TGCGCCAGCAGCTTAAGGGACAGGGGAAGGACCGGGGAGCTGTTTTTT

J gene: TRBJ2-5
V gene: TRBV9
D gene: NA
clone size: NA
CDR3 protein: CASSPRLERETQYF
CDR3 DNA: TGTGCCAGCAGCCCCAGACTAGAACGAGAGACCCAGTACTTC

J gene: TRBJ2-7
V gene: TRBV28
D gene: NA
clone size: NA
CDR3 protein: CASGTVAYEQYF
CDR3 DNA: TGTGCCAGCGGGACTGTCGCCTACGAGCAGTACTTC

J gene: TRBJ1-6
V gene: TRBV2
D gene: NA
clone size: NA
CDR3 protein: CASRSSYNSPLHF
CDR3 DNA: TGTGCCAGCAGGAGCTCCTATAATTCACCCCTCCACTTT

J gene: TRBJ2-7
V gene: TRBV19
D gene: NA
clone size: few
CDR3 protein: CASSIAADLREQYF
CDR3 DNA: TGTGCCAGTAGTATAGCGGCTGACCTACGCGAGCAGTACTTC

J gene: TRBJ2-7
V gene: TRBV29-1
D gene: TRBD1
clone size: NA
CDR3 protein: CSVGDRGRGEQYF
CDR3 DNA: TGCAGCGTTGGCGACAGGGGAAGGGGCGAGCAGTACTTC

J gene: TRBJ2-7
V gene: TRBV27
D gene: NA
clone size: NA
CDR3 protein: CASSFRQKDEQYF
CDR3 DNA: TGTGCCAGCAGTTTTCGGCAGAAAGACGAGCAGTACTTC

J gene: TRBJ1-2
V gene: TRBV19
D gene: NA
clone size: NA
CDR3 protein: CASSLTAAGGYTF
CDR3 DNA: TGTGCCAGTAGTCTAACAGCGGCTGGGGGCTACACCTTC

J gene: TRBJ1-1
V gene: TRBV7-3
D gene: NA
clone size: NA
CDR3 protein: CASSLTGGGIMEAFF
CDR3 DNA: TGTGCCAGCAGCTTAACGGGTGGAGGGATTATGGAAGCTTTCTTT

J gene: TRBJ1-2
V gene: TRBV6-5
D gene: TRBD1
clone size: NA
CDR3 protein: CASSYSVWDSYGYTF
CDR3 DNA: TGTGCCAGCAGTTACTCCGTTTGGGACAGCTATGGCTACACCTTC

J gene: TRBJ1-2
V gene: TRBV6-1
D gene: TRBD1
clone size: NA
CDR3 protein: CARGTGADAYTF
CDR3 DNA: TGTGCCAGAGGGACAGGGGCTGATGCCTACACCTTC

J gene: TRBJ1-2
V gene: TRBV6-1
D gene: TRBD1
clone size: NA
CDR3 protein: CASRLTGVYGYTF
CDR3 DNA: TGTGCCAGCAGACTCACAGGGGTCTATGGCTACACCTTC

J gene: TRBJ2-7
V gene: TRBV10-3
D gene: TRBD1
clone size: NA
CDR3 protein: CAISEWDRDYEQYF
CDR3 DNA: TGTGCCATCAGTGAGTGGGACAGGGACTACGAGCAGTACTTC

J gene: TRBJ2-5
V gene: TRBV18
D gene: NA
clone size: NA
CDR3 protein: CASSPIYSFEETQYF
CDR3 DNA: TGTGCCAGCTCACCAATATACTCGTTTGAAGAGACCCAGTACTTC

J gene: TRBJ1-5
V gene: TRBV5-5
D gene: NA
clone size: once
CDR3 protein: CASSLVQDIYQPQHF
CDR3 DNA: TGTGCCAGCAGCTTGGTCCAGGATATTTACCAGCCCCAGCATTTT

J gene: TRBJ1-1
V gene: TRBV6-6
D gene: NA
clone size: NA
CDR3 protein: CASTPGAQNTEAFF
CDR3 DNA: TGTGCCAGCACCCCCGGGGCACAGAACACTGAAGCTTTCTTT

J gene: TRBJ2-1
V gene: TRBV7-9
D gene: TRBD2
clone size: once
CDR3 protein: CASSPPGLAGDNEQFF
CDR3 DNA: TGTGCCAGCAGCCCCCCGGGACTAGCGGGAGACAATGAGCAGTTCTTC

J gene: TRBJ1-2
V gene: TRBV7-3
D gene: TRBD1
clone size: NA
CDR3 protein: CASRQPGQPYGYTF
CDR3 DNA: TGTGCCAGCAGACAACCGGGACAGCCCTATGGCTACACCTTC

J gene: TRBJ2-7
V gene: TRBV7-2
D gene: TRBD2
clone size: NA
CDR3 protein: CASSSPGTTRYEQYF
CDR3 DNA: TGTGCCAGCAGCTCCCCGGGGACTACAAGATACGAGCAGTACTTC

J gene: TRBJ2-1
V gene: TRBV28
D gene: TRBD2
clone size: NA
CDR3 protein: CASSSRSGSSYNEQFF
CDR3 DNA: TGTGCCAGCAGTTCCCGAAGCGGGAGTTCCTACAATGAGCAGTTCTTC

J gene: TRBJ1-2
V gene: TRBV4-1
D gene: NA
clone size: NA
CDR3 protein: CASSPDGNYGYTF
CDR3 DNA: TGCGCCAGCAGCCCGGACGGTAACTATGGCTACACCTTC

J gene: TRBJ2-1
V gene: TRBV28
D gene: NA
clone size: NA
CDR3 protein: CASSPRASKFF
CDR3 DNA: TGTGCCAGCAGTCCCCGGGCTAGCAAGTTCTTC

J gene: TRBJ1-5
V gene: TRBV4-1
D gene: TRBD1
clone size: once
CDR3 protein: CASSPNRDRGGQPQHF
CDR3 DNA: TGCGCCAGCAGCCCAAACCGGGACAGGGGCGGTCAGCCCCAGCATTTT